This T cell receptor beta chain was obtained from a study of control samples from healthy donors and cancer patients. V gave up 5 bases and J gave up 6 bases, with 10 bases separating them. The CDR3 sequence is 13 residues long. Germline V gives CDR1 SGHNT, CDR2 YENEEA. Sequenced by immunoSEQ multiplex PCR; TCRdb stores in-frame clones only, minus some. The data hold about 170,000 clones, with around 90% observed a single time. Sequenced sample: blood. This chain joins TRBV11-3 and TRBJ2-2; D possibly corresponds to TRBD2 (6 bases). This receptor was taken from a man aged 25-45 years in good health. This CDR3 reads CASSPPGAGELFF. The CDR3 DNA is TGTGCCAGCAGCCCTCCGGGGGCCGGGGAGCTGTTTTTT.